The present T cell receptor beta chain was sequenced within a study of cytomegalovirus exposure and HLA in healthy donors. CDR1 is LGHNA and CDR2 is YSLEER in the germline V gene. V trimming: 4 bases; J trimming: 3 bases; junction bases outside the gene matches: 7. The CDR3 spans 16 residues. Measured with immunoSEQ multiplex PCR; TCRdb has only the in-frame clones, and not every one. Among roughly 250,000 clones listed, 85% to 90% were seen once. V is TRBV4-3 and J is TRBJ2-3; 10 bases map to TRBD2. The clonotype was recovered from a woman between 18 and 29 years old in good health and CMV-seronegative. The source material was PBMCs. DNA of the CDR3: TGCGCCAGCAGCCCTAGAGCGGGGGGGCAGACAGATACGCAGTATTTT. Protein: CASSPRAGGQTDTQYF.